These T cell receptor beta chains were read from a single sample in a study of human T cells and chemical hapten exposure. Each CDR3 protein gets one entry after TCRdb re-called the RACE reads with MiXCR. The sample lists 97,000 or so distinct CDR3 sequences, around 25% occurring once. Sequenced here: whole blood, sampled in connection with sensitization to the hapten diphenylcyclopropenone (DPC). These receptors originate from a man aged 40-49 years with alopecia areata. Some clones in this sample may be carry-over from other donors' samples. Both conserved end residues are part of each CDR3. The D gene is left open where the match is weak. Rows may omit the clone size; those that give it use once, few, many or a size class.

cdr3_aa | cdr3_nt | cdr3_length | v_call | clone_size | d_call | j_call
CASSLLTSGRSEQYF | TGTGCCAGCAGTTTGTTGACTAGCGGGAGGAGCGAGCAGTACTTC | 15 | TRBV28 | few | TRBD2 | TRBJ2-7
CSGEVRGDTQYF | TGCAGCGGGGAAGTGCGGGGAGATACGCAGTATTTT | 12 | TRBV29-1 | few | . | TRBJ2-3
CASKTGVTEAFF | TGTGCCAGTAAAACAGGGGTAACTGAAGCTTTCTTT | 12 | TRBV28 | few | TRBD1 | TRBJ1-1
CASSLGGVETQYF | TGTGCCAGCAGTTTAGGTGGGGTGGAGACCCAGTACTTC | 13 | TRBV12-3/TRBV12-4 | few | . | TRBJ2-5
CASAGLRQPQHF | TGTGCCAGTGCCGGTCTCCGTCAGCCCCAGCATTTT | 12 | TRBV12-3/TRBV12-4 | . | . | TRBJ1-5
CASSSGTPSTDTQYF | TGTGCCAGCAGCTCCGGGACGCCGAGCACAGATACGCAGTATTTT | 15 | TRBV11-2 | few | . | TRBJ2-3
CASSLSGRGYNEQFF | TGTGCCAGCAGCTTAAGCGGGAGGGGCTACAATGAGCAGTTCTTC | 15 | TRBV7-9 | few | TRBD2 | TRBJ2-1
CASSYLKTGRAHYEQYF | TGTGCCAGCAGTTACTTAAAAACCGGTCGAGCTCACTACGAGCAGTACTTC | 17 | TRBV6-5 | few | . | TRBJ2-7
CASSQDTSGSCIGEQFF | TGTGCCAGCAGCCAAGATACCAGCGGGAGCTGCATCGGTGAGCAGTTCTTC | 17 | TRBV3-1 | once | TRBD2 | TRBJ2-1
CASSFGTGHTDTQYF | TGTGCCAGCAGTTTCGGGACAGGCCACACAGATACGCAGTATTTT | 15 | TRBV28 | many | TRBD1 | TRBJ2-3
CASSLGGTDTQYF | TGTGCCAGCAGCCTCGGTGGCACAGATACGCAGTATTTT | 13 | TRBV6-5 | medium-sized | . | TRBJ2-3
CASSDNAGRCNEQFF | TGTGCCAGCAGCGACAACGCGGGACGATGCAATGAGCAGTTCTTC | 15 | TRBV7-3 | . | . | TRBJ2-1
CASSEQRAYNEQFF | TGCGCCAGCAGTGAACAGCGGGCCTACAATGAGCAGTTCTTC | 14 | TRBV10-1 | few | . | TRBJ2-1
CASSQLPGQTSGSSYNEQFF | TGTGCCAGCAGCCAGCTGCCCGGGCAGACTAGCGGGAGCTCCTACAATGAGCAGTTCTTC | 20 | TRBV7-9 | . | TRBD2 | TRBJ2-1
CSARALGGQSNQPQHF | TGCAGTGCTAGAGCCCTGGGGGGACAGAGTAATCAGCCCCAGCATTTT | 16 | TRBV20-1 | . | TRBD1 | TRBJ1-5
CAISGNGGSEQYF | TGTGCCATCAGTGGGAATGGGGGTTCCGAGCAGTACTTC | 13 | TRBV10-3 | . | . | TRBJ2-7
CASSNSNVLTF | TGTGCCAGTAGCAACAGCAACGTCCTGACTTTC | 11 | TRBV19 | . | . | TRBJ2-6
CASSSTTSTDTQYF | TGTGCCAGCAGTTCTACGACTAGCACAGATACGCAGTATTTT | 14 | TRBV28 | . | . | TRBJ2-3
CASSYSYDPQVVFF | TGTGCCAGCAGTTACTCGTACGATCCACAGGTGGTGTTTTTT | 14 | TRBV6-6 | . | . | TRBJ1-4
CASSLKTGGSDIQYF | TGTGCCAGCAGTTTAAAGACAGGGGGATCGGACATTCAGTACTTC | 15 | TRBV28 | . | TRBD1 | TRBJ2-4
CATKESISGNTIYF | TGTGCCACCAAGGAGTCTATCTCTGGAAACACCATATATTTT | 14 | TRBV7-6 | few | . | TRBJ1-3
CASRNQGAYEQYF | TGTGCCAGCAGGAACCAGGGGGCGTACGAGCAGTACTTC | 13 | TRBV6-5 | few | TRBD1 | TRBJ2-7
CASSVGQLDGYTF | TGTGCCAGCAGCGTGGGACAGCTTGATGGCTACACCTTC | 13 | TRBV6-5 | . | TRBD1 | TRBJ1-2
CASSLSLGGEGNQPQHF | TGTGCCAGCAGTTTATCGTTGGGAGGAGAAGGCAATCAGCCCCAGCATTTT | 17 | TRBV27 | . | . | TRBJ1-5
CASSGAEGSQETQYF | TGTGCCAGCAGCGGAGCGGAGGGATCCCAAGAGACCCAGTACTTC | 15 | TRBV7-8 | few | . | TRBJ2-5
CASSPPGLAGGQGDTQYF | TGTGCCAGCAGCCCCCCGGGACTAGCGGGAGGGCAGGGAGATACGCAGTATTTT | 18 | TRBV11-2 | few | TRBD2 | TRBJ2-3
CASSQAGTEYGYTF | TGTGCCAGCAGCCAAGCCGGGACGGAGTATGGCTACACCTTC | 14 | TRBV14 | few | . | TRBJ1-2
CSAQKSSYNEQFF | TGCAGTGCTCAAAAAAGCTCCTACAATGAGCAGTTCTTC | 13 | TRBV20-1 | few | . | TRBJ2-1
CSARVGGNYWTEAFF | TGCAGTGCTAGAGTAGGGGGAAACTATTGGACTGAAGCTTTCTTT | 15 | TRBV20-1 | . | . | TRBJ1-1
CASSLSGPNEKLFF | TGCGCCAGCAGCTTGTCAGGCCCTAATGAAAAACTGTTTTTT | 14 | TRBV5-1 | once | . | TRBJ1-4
CASSVTGGTNEKLFF | TGCGCCAGCAGCGTGACAGGGGGAACTAATGAAAAACTGTTTTTT | 15 | TRBV5-1 | . | TRBD1 | TRBJ1-4
CASSPYRSSYEQYF | TGTGCCAGCAGTCCATACAGGAGCTCCTACGAGCAGTACTTC | 14 | TRBV28 | few | . | TRBJ2-7
CASSGGRSYNEQFF | TGTGCCAGCAGTGGCGGGAGGTCCTACAATGAGCAGTTCTTC | 14 | TRBV2 | . | TRBD2 | TRBJ2-1
CASSTVQAKLFF | TGTGCCAGCAGCACAGTCCAGGCAAAACTGTTTTTT | 12 | TRBV28 | . | . | TRBJ1-4
CASSPRGLMSNQPQHF | TGTGCCAGCTCACCACGGGGCCTCATGAGCAATCAGCCCCAGCATTTT | 16 | TRBV18 | once | . | TRBJ1-5
CASSLKGRTEAFF | TGTGCCAGCAGTTTAAAAGGGAGGACTGAAGCTTTCTTT | 13 | TRBV12-3/TRBV12-4 | . | . | TRBJ1-1
CASSLGPGGDVYEQYF | TGTGCCAGCAGTTTAGGGCCTGGGGGCGACGTCTACGAGCAGTACTTC | 16 | TRBV12-3/TRBV12-4 | . | . | TRBJ2-7
CASSLFGAGYEQYF | TGTGCCAGCAGCCTATTTGGGGCCGGTTACGAGCAGTACTTC | 14 | TRBV6-2/TRBV6-3 | . | . | TRBJ2-7
CASSPRLEIPSTDTQYF | TGTGCCAGCAGCCCCAGGCTGGAGATCCCTAGCACAGATACGCAGTATTTT | 17 | TRBV5-4 | few | . | TRBJ2-3
CASSPRSGGTSGQNEQFF | TGTGCCAGCAGCCCAAGGTCGGGGGGAACTAGCGGGCAGAATGAGCAGTTCTTC | 18 | TRBV12-3/TRBV12-4 | many | TRBD2 | TRBJ2-1
CAISVQGASDTQYF | TGTGCCATCAGTGTCCAGGGGGCGTCAGATACGCAGTATTTT | 14 | TRBV10-3 | few | TRBD1 | TRBJ2-3
CSASTSGYYEQYF | TGCAGTGCTTCGACTAGCGGATACTACGAGCAGTACTTC | 13 | TRBV20-1 | . | TRBD2 | TRBJ2-7
CASTGQIGPEQYF | TGCGCCAGCACAGGACAGATTGGACCCGAGCAGTACTTC | 13 | TRBV10-2 | few | . | TRBJ2-7
CASSPLPPGQGITLAKNIQYF | TGTGCCAGCTCACCCCTCCCTCCGGGACAGGGGATCACACTAGCCAAAAACATTCAGTACTTC | 21 | TRBV18 | . | TRBD1 | TRBJ2-4
CASSFGVSAKNIQYF | TGTGCCAGCAGTTTCGGAGTTTCAGCCAAAAACATTCAGTACTTC | 15 | TRBV28 | . | . | TRBJ2-4
CASSPRWRGQGTNEQFF | TGTGCCAGCAGCCCACGTTGGAGGGGACAGGGAACAAATGAGCAGTTCTTC | 17 | TRBV9 | . | TRBD1 | TRBJ2-1
CASSPDRGAGELFF | TGTGCCAGCTCACCAGACAGGGGTGCCGGGGAGCTGTTTTTT | 14 | TRBV18 | . | TRBD1 | TRBJ2-2
CASSPGGIRELNSPLHF | TGTGCCAGCAGCCCCGGTGGGATCAGGGAGTTGAATTCACCCCTCCACTTT | 17 | TRBV7-9 | few | . | TRBJ1-6
CASSLGASTEAFF | TGTGCCAGCAGCTTAGGAGCTAGCACTGAAGCTTTCTTT | 13 | TRBV7-2 | few | . | TRBJ1-1
CASKPGGRGTGELFF | TGTGCCAGCAAACCAGGGGGCCGGGGCACCGGGGAGCTGTTTTTT | 15 | TRBV28 | . | TRBD1 | TRBJ2-2
CASSSLVGGHEQFF | TGTGCCAGCAGTTCTCTAGTGGGGGGGCATGAGCAGTTCTTC | 14 | TRBV12-3/TRBV12-4 | few | . | TRBJ2-1
CASSSSTAFEKLFF | TGTGCCAGCAGCTCGTCGACAGCCTTTGAAAAACTGTTTTTT | 14 | TRBV5-4 | . | . | TRBJ1-4